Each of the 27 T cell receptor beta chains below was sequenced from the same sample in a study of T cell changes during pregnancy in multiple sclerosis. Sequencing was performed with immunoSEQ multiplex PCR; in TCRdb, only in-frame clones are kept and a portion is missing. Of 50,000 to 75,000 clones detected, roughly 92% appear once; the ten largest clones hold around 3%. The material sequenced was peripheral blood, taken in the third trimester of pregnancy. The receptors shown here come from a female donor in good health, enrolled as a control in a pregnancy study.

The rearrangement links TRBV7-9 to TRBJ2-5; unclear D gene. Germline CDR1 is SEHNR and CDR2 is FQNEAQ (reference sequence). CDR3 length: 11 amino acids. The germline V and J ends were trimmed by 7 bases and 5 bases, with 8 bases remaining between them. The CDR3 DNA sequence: TGTGCCAGCACCCCCGGGGAGACCCAGTACTTC. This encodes CASTPGETQYF. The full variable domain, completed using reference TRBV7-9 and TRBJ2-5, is DTGVSQNPRHKITKRGQNVTFRCDPISEHNRLYWYRQTLGQGPEFLTYFQNEAQLEKSRLLSDRFSAERPKGSFSTLEIQRTEQGDSAMYLCASTPGETQYFGPGTRLLVL.

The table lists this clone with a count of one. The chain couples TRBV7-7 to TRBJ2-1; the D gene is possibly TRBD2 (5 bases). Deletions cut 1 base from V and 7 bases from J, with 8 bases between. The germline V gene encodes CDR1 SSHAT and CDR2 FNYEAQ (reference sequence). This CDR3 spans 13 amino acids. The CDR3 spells CASSLDGGNEQFF. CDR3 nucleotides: TGTGCCAGCAGCTTAGACGGAGGAAATGAGCAGTTCTTC.

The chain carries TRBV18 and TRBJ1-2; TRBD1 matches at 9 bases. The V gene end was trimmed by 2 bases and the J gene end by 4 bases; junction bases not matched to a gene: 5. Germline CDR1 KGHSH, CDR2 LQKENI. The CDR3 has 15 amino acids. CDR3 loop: CASSPSTGGVYGYTF. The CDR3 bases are TGTGCCAGCTCACCATCGACAGGGGGAGTCTATGGCTACACCTTC.

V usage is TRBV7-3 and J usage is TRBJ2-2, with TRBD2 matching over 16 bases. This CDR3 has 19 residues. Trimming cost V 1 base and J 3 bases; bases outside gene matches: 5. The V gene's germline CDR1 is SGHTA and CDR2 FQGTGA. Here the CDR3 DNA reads TGTGCCAGCAGCTTAAGGGGACTAGCGGGAGGGCCCGACACCGGGGAGCTGTTTTTT. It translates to CASSLRGLAGGPDTGELFF.

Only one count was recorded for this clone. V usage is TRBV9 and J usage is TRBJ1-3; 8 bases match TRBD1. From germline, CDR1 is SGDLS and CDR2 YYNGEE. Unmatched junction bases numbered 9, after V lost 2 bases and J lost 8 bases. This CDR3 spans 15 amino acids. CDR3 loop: CASSVFDRGGDTIYF. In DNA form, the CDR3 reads TGTGCCAGCAGCGTTTTCGACAGGGGCGGAGACACCATATATTTT.

CDR3 nucleotide sequence: TGTGCCAGTAGTATACAGGGGGACGAAAAACTGTTTTTT. This codes for CASSIQGDEKLFF. V is TRBV19 and J is TRBJ1-4, with TRBD1 identical over 7 bases. V lost 2 bases, J lost 8 bases, and 2 bases stayed unmatched. Per germline, CDR1 LNHDA and CDR2 SQIVND (reference sequence). The CDR3 extends over 13 amino acids.

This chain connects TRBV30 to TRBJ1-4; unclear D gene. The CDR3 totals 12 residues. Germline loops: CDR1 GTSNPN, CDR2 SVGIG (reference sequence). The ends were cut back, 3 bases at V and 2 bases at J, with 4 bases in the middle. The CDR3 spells CAWRRTNEKLFF. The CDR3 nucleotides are TGTGCCTGGAGGAGGACTAATGAAAAACTGTTTTTT.

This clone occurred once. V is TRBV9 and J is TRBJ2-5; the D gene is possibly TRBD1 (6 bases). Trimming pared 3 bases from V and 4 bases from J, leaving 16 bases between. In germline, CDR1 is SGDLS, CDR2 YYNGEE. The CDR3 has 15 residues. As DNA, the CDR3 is TGTGCCAGCAGCGCTGGGACACAATTCGGAGAGACCCAGTACTTC. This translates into CASSAGTQFGETQYF.

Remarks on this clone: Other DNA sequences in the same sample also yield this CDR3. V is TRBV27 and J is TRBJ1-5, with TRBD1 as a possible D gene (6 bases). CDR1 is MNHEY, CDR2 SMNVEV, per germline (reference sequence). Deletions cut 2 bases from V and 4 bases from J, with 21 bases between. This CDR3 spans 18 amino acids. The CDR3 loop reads CASSLKDPRGSTNQPQHF. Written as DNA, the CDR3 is TGTGCCAGCAGTTTAAAGGATCCCAGGGGAAGTACTAATCAGCCCCAGCATTTT.

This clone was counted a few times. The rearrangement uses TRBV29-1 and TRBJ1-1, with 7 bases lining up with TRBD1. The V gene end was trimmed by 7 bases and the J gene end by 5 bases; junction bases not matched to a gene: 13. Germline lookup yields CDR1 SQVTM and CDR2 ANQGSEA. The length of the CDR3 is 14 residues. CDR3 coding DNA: TGCAGCGCGGAGGAGGCAGGGGGTGGGACTGAAGCTTTCTTT. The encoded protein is CSAEEAGGGTEAFF.

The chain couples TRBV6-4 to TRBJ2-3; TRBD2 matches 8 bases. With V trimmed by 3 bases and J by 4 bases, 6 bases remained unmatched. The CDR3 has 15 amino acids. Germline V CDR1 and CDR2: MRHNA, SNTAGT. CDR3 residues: CASSENGGGADTQYF. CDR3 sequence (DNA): TGTGCCAGCAGTGAAAACGGGGGGGGAGCAGATACGCAGTATTTT.

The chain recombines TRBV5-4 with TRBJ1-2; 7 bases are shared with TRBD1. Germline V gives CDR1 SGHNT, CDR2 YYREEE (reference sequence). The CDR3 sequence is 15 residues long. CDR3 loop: CATDGTDPGHYGYTF. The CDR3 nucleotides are TGTGCTACAGATGGGACAGACCCTGGACACTATGGCTACACCTTC.

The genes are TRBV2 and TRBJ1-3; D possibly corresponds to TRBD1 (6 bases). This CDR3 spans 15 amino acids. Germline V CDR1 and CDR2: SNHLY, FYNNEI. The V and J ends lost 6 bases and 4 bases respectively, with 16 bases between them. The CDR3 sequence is CASRLTTGPGNTIYF. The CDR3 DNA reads TGTGCCAGCAGGCTTACGACAGGACCGGGAAACACCATATATTTT.

The CDR3 DNA reads as TGTGCCAGCAGTTACCCCAGGACTAGCGGGGGAACGAAACAGTACTTC. It codes for CASSYPRTSGGTKQYF. The chain recombines TRBV6-5 with TRBJ2-5; 13 nucleotides line up with TRBD2. The germline V gene encodes CDR1 MNHEY and CDR2 SVGAGI. The CDR3 spans 16 residues. J gave up 11 bases and V 2 bases, and 11 bases lay outside the gene matches.

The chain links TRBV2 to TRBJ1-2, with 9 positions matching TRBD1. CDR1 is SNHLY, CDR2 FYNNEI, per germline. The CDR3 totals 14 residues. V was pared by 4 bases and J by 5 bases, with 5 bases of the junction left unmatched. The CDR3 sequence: CASSVDRGRYGYTF. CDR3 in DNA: TGTGCCAGCAGTGTTGACAGGGGGAGGTATGGCTACACCTTC.

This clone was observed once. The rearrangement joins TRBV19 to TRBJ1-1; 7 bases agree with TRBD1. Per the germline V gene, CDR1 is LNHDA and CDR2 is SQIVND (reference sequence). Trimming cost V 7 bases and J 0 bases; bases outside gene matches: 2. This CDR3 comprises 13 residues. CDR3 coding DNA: TGTGCCAGTATGGGACAGATGAACACTGAAGCTTTCTTT. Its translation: CASMGQMNTEAFF.

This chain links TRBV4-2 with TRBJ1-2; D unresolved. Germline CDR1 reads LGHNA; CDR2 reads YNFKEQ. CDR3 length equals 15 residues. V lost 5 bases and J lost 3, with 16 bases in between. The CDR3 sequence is CASSFTSVADYGYTF. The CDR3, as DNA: TGTGCCAGCAGCTTTACCTCGGTGGCGGACTATGGCTACACCTTC.

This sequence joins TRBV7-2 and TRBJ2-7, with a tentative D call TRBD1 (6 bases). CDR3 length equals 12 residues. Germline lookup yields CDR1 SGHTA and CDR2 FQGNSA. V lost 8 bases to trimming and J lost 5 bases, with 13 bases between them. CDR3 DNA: TGTGCCAGCGGGGGCGGGTGGCACGAGCAGTACTTC. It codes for CASGGGWHEQYF.

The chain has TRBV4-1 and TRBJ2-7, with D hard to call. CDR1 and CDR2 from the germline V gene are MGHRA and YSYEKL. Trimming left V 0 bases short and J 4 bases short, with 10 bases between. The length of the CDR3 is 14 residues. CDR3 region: CASSQEWAVYEQYF. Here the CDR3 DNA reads TGCGCCAGCAGCCAAGAGTGGGCTGTTTACGAGCAGTACTTC.

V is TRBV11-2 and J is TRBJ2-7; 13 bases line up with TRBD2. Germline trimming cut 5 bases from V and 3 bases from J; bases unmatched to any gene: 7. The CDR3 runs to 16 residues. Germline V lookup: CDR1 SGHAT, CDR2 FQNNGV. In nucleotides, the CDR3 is TGTGCCAGCAGCCCTTGGGGACTAGCGGGATACTACGAGCAGTACTTC. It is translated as CASSPWGLAGYYEQYF.

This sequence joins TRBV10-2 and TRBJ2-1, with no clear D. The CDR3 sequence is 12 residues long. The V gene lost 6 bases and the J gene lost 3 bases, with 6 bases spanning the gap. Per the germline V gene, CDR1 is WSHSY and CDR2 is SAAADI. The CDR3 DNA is TGCGCCAGCAGCCCCAGCTACAATGAGCAGTTCTTC. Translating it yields CASSPSYNEQFF.

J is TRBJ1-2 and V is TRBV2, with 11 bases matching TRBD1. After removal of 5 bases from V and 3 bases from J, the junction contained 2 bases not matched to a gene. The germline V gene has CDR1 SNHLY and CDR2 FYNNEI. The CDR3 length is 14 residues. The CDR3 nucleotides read TGTGCCAGCAGTCGGACAGGGGGCGACTATGGCTACACCTTC. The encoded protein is CASSRTGGDYGYTF.

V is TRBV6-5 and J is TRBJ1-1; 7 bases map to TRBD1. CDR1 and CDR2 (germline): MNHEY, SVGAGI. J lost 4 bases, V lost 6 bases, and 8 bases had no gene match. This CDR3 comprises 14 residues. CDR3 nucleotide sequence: TGTGCCAGCAGCCGGGACAGTGGACTCACTGAAGCTTTCTTT. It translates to CASSRDSGLTEAFF.

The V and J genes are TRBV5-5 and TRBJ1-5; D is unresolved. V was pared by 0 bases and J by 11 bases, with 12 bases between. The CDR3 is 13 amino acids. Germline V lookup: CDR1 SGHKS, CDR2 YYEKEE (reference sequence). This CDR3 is CASSLEWTEAQHF. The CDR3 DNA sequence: TGTGCCAGCAGCTTGGAATGGACTGAAGCCCAGCATTTT.

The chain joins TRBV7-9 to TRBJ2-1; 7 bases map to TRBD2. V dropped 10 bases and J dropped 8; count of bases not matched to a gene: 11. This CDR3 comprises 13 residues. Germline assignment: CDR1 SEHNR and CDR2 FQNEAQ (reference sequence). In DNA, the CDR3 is TGTGCCATACGGGACTATCCCCCGGATGAGCAGTTCTTC. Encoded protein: CAIRDYPPDEQFF. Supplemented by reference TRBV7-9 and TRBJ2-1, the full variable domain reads DTGVSQNPRHKITKRGQNVTFRCDPISEHNRLYWYRQTLGQGPEFLTYFQNEAQLEKSRLLSDRFSAERPKGSFSTLEIQRTEQGDSAMYLCAIRDYPPDEQFFGPGTRLTVL.

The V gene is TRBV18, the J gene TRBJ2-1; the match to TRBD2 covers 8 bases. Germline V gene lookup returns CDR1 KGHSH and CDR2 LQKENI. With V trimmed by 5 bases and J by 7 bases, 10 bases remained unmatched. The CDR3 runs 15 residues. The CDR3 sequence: CASSTGLGSQNEQFF. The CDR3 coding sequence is TGTGCCAGCTCAACGGGACTAGGGTCACAAAATGAGCAGTTCTTC.

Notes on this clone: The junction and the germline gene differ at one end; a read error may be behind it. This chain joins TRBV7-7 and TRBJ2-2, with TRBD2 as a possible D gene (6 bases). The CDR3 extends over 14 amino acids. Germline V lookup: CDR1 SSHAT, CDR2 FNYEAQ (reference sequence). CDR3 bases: TGTGCCAGCAGCGTAGCGGCCGAAAAGGGGGAGCTGTTTTTT. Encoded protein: CASSVAAEKGELFF.